The next 7 T cell receptor beta chains were all read from a single sample in a study of blood T cell repertoires in COVID-19. TCRdb's table, derived via immunoSEQ multiplex PCR, lists solely in-frame clones and lacks some. The sample includes 130,000 to 150,000 clones, roughly 89% seen only once; the top ten take more than 4.5%. The sequenced sample consisted of PBMCs or T cells enriched from blood (not recorded which). These receptors were collected from a woman between 45 and 65 years old who had been exposed to COVID-19.

The rearrangement links TRBV5-1 to TRBJ1-1, with 8 bases lining up with TRBD1. CDR3 length: 13 residues. The ends lost 0 bases at V and 10 bases at J; junction bases unmatched: 5. CDR1 SGHRS and CDR2 YFSETQ come from the germline V gene. CDR3 sequence reads: CASSLGTGLLAFF. CDR3 nucleotides: TGCGCCAGCAGCTTGGGGACAGGGTTATTAGCTTTCTTT.

The chain recombines TRBV25-1 with TRBJ2-2; D is ambiguous. This CDR3 has 14 residues. Germline values: CDR1 MGHDK, CDR2 SYGVNS. Trimming stripped 1 base from V and 0 bases from J, with 3 bases between. The CDR3 loop is CASSEFTNTGELFF. Here the CDR3 DNA reads TGTGCCAGCAGTGAATTCACGAACACCGGGGAGCTGTTTTTT. Supplemented by reference TRBV25-1 and TRBJ2-2, the full variable domain reads EADIYQTPRYLVIGTGKKITLECSQTMGHDKMYWYQQDPGMELHLIHYSYGVNSTEKGDLSSESTVSRIRTEHFPLTLESARPSHTSQYLCASSEFTNTGELFFGEGSRLTVL.

The chain is built from TRBV19 and TRBJ1-5, with D hard to call. V lost 4 bases and J lost 0, with 10 bases in between. This CDR3 has 15 residues. CDR1 is LNHDA, CDR2 SQIVND, per germline (reference sequence). CDR3 coding DNA: TGTGCCAGTAGTAGGTTGGCCGCTAGCAATCAGCCCCAGCATTTT. Protein: CASSRLAASNQPQHF.

This clone was observed a few times. This rearrangement joins TRBV19 to TRBJ1-1; 7 bases map to TRBD1. V gave up 7 bases and J gave up 1 base; unmatched junction bases: 6. Germline loops: CDR1 LNHDA, CDR2 SQIVND (reference sequence). CDR3 length: 14 residues. The CDR3 loop is CASIEGQKNTEAFF. The CDR3 DNA is TGTGCCAGTATCGAGGGACAGAAGAACACTGAAGCTTTCTTT.

This clone appeared once. The chain has TRBV5-1 and TRBJ1-2; no clear D. Germline lookup yields CDR1 SGHRS and CDR2 YFSETQ. V lost 5 bases and J lost 5, with 19 bases in between. The CDR3 covers 15 residues. The DNA of the CDR3 is TGCGCCAGCAGTACCACCATGGTTGGGCCATATGGCTACACCTTC. Its translation: CASSTTMVGPYGYTF.

The V and J genes are TRBV5-1 and TRBJ2-1; 11 bases are shared with TRBD2. This CDR3 spans 16 amino acids. Germline CDR1 and CDR2: SGHRS and YFSETQ. Germline trimming cut 4 bases from V and 9 bases from J; bases unmatched to any gene: 12. CDR3 in amino acids: CASSLFLAGGGGEQFF. CDR3 coding DNA: TGCGCCAGCAGCCTATTCCTAGCGGGAGGTGGTGGTGAGCAGTTCTTC.

Remarks on this clone: One end of the junction fails to match germline, which may point to a read error. The CDR3 nucleotides read TGTGCCAGCAGCCAAGTCGGGACACCTCTCTTC. Translating gives CASSQVGTPLF. The chain carries TRBV3-1 (or the pseudogene TRBV3-2) and TRBJ2-1; perhaps TRBD1 as D (6 bases). Germline CDR1 is LGHDT and CDR2 is YNNKEL (reference sequence). The CDR3 spans 11 residues.